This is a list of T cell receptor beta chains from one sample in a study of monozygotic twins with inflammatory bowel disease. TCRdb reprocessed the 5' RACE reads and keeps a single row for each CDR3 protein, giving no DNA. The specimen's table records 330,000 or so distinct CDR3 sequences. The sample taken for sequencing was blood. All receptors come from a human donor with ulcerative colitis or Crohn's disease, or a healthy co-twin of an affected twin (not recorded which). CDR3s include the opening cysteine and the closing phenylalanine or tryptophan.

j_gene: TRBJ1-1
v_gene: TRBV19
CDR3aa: CASSMGGSTEAFF

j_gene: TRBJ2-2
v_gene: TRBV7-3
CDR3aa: CASSPPGLAFTGELFF

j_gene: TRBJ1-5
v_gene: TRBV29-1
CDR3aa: CSVLTWGQPQHF

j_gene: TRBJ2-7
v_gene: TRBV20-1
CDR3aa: CSARDPGTGVYEQYF

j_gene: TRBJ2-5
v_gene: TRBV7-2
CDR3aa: CASSATGTGETQYF

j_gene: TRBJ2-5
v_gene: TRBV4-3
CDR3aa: CASSQTGTQRETQYF

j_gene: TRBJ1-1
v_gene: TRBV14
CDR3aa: CASSLMTGHTEAFF

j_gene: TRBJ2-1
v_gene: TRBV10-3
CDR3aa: CAIGTGGLGEQFF

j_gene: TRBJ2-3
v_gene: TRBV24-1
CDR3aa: CATSDRTDSRDTQYF

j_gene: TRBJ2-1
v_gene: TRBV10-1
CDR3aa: CASSEFSGEYNEQFF

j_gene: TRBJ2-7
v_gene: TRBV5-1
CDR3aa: CASSSGTGSSEQYF

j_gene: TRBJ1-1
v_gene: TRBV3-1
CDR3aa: CASSHQGTGGEAFF

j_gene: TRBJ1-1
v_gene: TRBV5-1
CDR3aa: CASSLESGHRAAFF

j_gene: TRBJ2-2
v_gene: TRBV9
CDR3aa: CASSVGVGGPDTGELFF

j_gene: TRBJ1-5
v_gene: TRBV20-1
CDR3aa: CSARRTLNQPQHF

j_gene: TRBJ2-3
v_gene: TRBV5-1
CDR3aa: CASSPGLAGSVDTQYF

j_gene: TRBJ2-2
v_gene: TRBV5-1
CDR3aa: CASSLEVSSGTGELFF

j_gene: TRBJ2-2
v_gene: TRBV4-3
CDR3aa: CASSQVLGGASNTGELFF

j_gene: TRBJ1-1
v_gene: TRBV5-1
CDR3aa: CASTETAARTNTEAFF

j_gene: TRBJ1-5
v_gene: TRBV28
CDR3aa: CASSPPRSGSKPQHF

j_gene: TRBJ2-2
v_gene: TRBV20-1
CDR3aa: CSANIEGDGELFF

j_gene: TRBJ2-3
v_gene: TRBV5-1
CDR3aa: CASSGDYLSTDTQYF

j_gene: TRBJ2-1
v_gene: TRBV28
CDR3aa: CATALRGPYNEQFF

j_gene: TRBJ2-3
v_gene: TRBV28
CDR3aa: CASSAPGQGTDTQYF

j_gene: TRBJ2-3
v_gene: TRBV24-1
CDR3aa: CATQRVGTDTQYF

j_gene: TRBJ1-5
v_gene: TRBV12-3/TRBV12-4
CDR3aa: CASSQVGTRMPQHF

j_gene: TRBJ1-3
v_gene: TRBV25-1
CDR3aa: CASSGGISGNTIYF

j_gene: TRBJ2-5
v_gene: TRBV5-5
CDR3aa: CASSLPASGGAETQYF

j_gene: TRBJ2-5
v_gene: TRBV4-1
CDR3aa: CASSDRDETQYF

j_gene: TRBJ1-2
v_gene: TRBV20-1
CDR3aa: CSARGSQGEANYGYTF

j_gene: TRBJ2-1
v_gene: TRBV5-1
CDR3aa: CASSLVGDYSYNEQFF

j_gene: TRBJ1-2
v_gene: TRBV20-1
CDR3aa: CSAALRINYGYTF

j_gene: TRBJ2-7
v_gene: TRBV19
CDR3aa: CASSKLAYSDEQYF

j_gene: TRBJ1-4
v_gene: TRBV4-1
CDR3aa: CASSQTGISNEKLFF

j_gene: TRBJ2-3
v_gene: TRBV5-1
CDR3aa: CASYRGGTLDTQYF

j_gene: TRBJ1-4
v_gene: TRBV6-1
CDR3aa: CASNKPGQGDEKLFF

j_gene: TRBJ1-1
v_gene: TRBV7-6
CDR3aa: CASTNWGEGTEAFF

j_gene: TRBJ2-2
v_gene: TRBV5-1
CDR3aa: CASSFESPGELFF

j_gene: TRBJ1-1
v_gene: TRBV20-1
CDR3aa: CSAPTNTEAFF

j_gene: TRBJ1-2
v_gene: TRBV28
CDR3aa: CASSFLTENYGYTF

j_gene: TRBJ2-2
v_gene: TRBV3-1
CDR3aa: CASSPSGGYTGELFF

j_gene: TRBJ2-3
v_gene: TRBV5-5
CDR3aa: CASSLHSQSTDTQYF

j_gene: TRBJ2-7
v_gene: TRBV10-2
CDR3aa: CASRNLAGGSYEQYF

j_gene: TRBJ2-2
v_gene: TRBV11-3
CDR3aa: CASNHRQTGELFF

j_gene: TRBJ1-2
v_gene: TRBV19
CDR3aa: CASSPRTASYGYTF

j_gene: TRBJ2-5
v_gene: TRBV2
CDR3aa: CASSSLAAQETQYF

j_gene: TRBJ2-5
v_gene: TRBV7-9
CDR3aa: CASEVSGELETQYF

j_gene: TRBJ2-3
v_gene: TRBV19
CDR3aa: CASGIHTDTSTDTQYF

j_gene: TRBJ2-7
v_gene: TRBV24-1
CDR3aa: CATSSGSAPRYEQYF

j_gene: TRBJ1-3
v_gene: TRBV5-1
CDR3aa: CASSFGPSGNTIYF

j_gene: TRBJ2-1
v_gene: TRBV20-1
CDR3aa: CSARDFRGRSYNEQFF

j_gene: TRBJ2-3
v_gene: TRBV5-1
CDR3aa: CASSLELPTDTQYF